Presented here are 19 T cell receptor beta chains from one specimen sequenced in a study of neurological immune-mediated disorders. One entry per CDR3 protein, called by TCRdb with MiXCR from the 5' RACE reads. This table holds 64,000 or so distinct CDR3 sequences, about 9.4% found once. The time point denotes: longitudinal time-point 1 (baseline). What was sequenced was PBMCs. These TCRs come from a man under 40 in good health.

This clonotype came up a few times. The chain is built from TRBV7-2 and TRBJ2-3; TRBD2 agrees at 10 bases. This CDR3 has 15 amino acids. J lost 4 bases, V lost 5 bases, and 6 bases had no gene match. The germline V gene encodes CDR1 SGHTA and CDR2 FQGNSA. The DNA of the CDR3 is TGTGCCAGCAGCATCCTAGCGGGAGAGGCAGATACGCAGTATTTT. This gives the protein CASSILAGEADTQYF.

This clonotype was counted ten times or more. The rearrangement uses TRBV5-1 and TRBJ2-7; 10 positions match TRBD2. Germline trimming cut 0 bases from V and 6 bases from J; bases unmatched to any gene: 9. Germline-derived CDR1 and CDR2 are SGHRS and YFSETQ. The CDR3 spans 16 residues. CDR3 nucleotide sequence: TGCGCCAGCAGCTTGGATGGCAGCGGGAGGGCAGGCGAGCAGTACTTC. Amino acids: CASSLDGSGRAGEQYF.

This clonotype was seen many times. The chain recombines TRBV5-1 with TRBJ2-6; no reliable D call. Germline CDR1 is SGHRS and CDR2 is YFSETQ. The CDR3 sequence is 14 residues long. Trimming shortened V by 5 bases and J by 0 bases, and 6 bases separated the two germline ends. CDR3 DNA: TGCGCCAGCAGAGGTAACTCTGGGGCCAACGTCCTGACTTTC. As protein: CASRGNSGANVLTF.

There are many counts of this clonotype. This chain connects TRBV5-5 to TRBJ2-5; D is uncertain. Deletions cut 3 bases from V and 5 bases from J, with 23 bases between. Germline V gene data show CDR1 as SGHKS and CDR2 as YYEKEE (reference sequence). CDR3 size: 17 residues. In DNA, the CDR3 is TGTGCCAGCAGCTCCCCTCAGGCGGTCATTCCCCTGGAGACCCAGTACTTC. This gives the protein CASSSPQAVIPLETQYF.

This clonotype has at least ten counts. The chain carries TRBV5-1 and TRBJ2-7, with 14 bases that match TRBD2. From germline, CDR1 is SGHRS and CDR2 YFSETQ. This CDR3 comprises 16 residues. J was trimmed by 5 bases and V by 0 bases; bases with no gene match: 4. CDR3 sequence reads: CASSLAGTSGSNEQYF. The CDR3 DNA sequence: TGCGCCAGCAGCTTGGCCGGGACTAGCGGGAGTAACGAGCAGTACTTC.

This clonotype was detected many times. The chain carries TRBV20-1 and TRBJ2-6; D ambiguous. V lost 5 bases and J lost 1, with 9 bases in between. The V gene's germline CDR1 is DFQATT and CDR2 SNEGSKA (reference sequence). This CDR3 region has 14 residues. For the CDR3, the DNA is TGCAGTGCTGGGCAGCCGTCTGGGGCCAACGTCCTGACTTTC. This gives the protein CSAGQPSGANVLTF.

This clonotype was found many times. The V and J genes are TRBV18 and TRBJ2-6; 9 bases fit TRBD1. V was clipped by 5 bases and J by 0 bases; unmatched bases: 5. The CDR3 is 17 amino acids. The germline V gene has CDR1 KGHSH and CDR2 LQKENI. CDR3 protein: CASSAPGQGSGANVLTF. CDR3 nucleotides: TGTGCCAGCTCAGCCCCGGGACAGGGCTCTGGGGCCAACGTCCTGACTTTC.

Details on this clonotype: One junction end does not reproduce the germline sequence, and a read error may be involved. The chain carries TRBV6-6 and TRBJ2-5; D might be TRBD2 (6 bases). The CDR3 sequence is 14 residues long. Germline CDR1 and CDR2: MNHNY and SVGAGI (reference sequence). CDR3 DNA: TGTGCCAGCAGAAGCGCGGGGAACCAGGAGACCCAGTACTTC. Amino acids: CASRSAGNQETQYF.

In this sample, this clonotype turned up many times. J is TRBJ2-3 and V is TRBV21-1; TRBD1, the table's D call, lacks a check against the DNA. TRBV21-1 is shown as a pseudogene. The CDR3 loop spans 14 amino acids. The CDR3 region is CANTPGSSTDTQYF. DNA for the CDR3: TGTGCCAACACCCCGGGATCTAGCACAGATACGCAGTATTTT.

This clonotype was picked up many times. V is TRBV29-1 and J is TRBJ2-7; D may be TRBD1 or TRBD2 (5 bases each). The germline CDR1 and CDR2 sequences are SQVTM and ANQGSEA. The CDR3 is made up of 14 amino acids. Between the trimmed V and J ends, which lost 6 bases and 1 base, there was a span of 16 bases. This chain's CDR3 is CSVAVGTDSYEQYF. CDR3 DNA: TGCAGCGTGGCTGTCGGGACGGATTCCTACGAGCAGTACTTC.

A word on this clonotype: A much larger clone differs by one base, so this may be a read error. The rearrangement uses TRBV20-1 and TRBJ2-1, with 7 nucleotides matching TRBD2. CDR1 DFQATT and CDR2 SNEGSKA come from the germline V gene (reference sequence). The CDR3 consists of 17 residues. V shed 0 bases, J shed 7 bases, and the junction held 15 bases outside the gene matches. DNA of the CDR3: TGCAGTGCTAGAGATTCTGACACTAGCGTGAGTGGGAATGAGCAGTTCTTC. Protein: CSARDSDTSVSGNEQFF.

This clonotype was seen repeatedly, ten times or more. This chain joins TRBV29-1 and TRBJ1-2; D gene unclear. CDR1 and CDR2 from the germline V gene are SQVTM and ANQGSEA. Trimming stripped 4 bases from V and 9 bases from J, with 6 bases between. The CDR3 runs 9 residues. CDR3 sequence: CSVADSYTF. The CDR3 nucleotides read TGCAGCGTTGCCGATAGCTACACCTTC.

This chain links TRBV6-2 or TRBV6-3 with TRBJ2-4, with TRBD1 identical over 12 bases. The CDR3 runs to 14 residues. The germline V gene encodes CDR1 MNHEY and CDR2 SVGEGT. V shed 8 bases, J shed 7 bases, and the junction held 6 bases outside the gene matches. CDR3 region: CASAGTGGFNIQYF. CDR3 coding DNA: TGTGCCAGCGCCGGGACAGGGGGCTTTAACATTCAGTACTTC.

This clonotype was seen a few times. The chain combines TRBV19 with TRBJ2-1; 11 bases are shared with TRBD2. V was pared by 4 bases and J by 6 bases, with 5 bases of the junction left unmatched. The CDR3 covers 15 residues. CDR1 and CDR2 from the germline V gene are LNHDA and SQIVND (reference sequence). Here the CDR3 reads CASSKIAGGGNEQFF. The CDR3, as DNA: TGTGCCAGTAGTAAAATAGCGGGAGGGGGCAATGAGCAGTTCTTC.

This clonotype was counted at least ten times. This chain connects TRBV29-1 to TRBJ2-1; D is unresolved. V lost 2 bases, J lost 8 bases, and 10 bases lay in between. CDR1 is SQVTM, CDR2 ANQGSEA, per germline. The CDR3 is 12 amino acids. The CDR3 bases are TGCAGCGTTGAACTGCCATCTGATGAGCAGTTCTTC. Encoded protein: CSVELPSDEQFF.

This CDR3 reads CASSVGAYTQHF. The DNA of the CDR3 is TGTGCCAGCAGCGTAGGTGCATATACGCAGCATTTT. J is TRBJ2-3 and V is TRBV9; D is undetermined. The DNA end is a closer match to TRBJ1-5, so the J assignment may be wrong. CDR3 length: 12 amino acids. The V gene's germline CDR1 is SGDLS and CDR2 YYNGEE.

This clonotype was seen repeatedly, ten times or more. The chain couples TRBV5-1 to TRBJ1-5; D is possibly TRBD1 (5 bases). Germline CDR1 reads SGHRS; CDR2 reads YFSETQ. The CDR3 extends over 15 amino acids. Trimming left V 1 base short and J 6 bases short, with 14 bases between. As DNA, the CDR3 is TGCGCCAGCAGCTTGTGGGCAGGGCAGTCTCAGCCCCAGCATTTT. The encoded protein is CASSLWAGQSQPQHF. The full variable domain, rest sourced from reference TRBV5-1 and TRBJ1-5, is KAGVTQTPRYLIKTRGQQVTLSCSPISGHRSVSWYQQTPGQGLQFLFEYFSETQRNKGNFPGRFSGRQFSNSRSEMNVSTLELGDSALYLCASSLWAGQSQPQHFGDGTRLSIL.

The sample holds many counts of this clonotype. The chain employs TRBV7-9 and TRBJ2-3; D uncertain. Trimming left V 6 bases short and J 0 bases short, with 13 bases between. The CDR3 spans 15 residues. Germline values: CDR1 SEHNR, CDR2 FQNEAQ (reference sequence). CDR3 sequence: CASRDPEKSTDTQYF. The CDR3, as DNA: TGTGCCAGCAGGGACCCGGAAAAGAGCACAGATACGCAGTATTTT.

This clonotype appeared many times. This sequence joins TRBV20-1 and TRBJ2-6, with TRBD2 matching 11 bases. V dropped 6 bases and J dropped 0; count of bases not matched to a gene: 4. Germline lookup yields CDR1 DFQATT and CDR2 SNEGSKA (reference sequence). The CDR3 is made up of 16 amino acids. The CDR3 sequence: CSAPGLADSGANVLTF. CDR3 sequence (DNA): TGCAGTGCACCGGGACTAGCGGACTCTGGGGCCAACGTCCTGACTTTC.